This passage covers 26 T cell receptor beta chains from one sample sequenced in a study of regulatory T cells in long-lasting Graves disease. Building of the TCR beta libraries involved iRepertoire HTBI primers and Arm-PCR of CDR3 regions. TCRdb passed the multiplex PCR reads through MiXCR, listing each CDR3 protein once. This sample carries 400,000 to 500,000 distinct CDR3 sequences, less than 20% of them seen once, and the ten largest clones take 23%. Time point here: newly diagnosed GD, antithyroid drugs for less than 3 months. PBMCs provided the RNA from which the TCR library was made. This sample also appeared in a second study, on T cells in Graves' hyperthyroidism and ophthalmopathy.

Material: peripheral blood mononuclear cells (PBMCs), obtained at new diagnosis, from a patient treated with antithyroid drugs. These receptors came from a woman between 18 and 30 years old with Graves disease.

This clonotype was seen only a few times. V and J are TRBV20-1 and TRBJ1-2; D gene ambiguous. The germline CDR1 and CDR2 sequences are DFQATT and SNEGSKA (reference sequence). This CDR3 region has 12 residues. Trimming removed 3 bases from V and 5 bases from J, with 10 bases in between. The CDR3: CSASTNRYGYTF. The CDR3, as DNA: TGCAGTGCTAGTACAAACCGATATGGCTACACCTTC.

This clonotype has just a few counts. V usage is TRBV30 and J usage is TRBJ2-3; 7 bases align to TRBD1. Germline-derived CDR1 and CDR2 are GTSNPN and SVGIG (reference sequence). The ends lost 2 bases at V and 5 bases at J; junction bases unmatched: 7. The CDR3 is made up of 14 amino acids. CDR3 loop: CAWSRTGAGDTQYF. In DNA form, the CDR3 reads TGTGCCTGGAGTCGAACAGGGGCCGGAGATACGCAGTATTTT.

This clonotype showed up just a few times. The J gene is TRBJ2-3, the V gene TRBV7-2; no definite D call. The CDR3 is 14 amino acids. Germline V gene data show CDR1 as SGHTA and CDR2 as FQGNSA. V dropped 4 bases and J dropped 2 bases, with 10 bases sitting between them. CDR3 residues: CASSSPPPTDTQYF. The CDR3 bases are TGTGCCAGCAGCTCCCCCCCGCCCACAGATACGCAGTATTTT.

In this sample, this clonotype turned up many times. The chain recombines TRBV27 with TRBJ2-1, with D unresolved. Germline assignment: CDR1 MNHEY and CDR2 SMNVEV (reference sequence). Trimming removed 3 bases from V and 7 bases from J, with 16 bases in between. This CDR3 comprises 15 residues. The CDR3 is CASSFGFKKANEQFF. CDR3 sequence (DNA): TGTGCCAGCAGTTTTGGGTTTAAGAAGGCGAATGAGCAGTTCTTC.

Only a few counts were recorded for this clonotype. The rearrangement links TRBV7-2 to TRBJ2-2; perhaps TRBD1 as D (5 bases). V was pared by 6 bases and J by 5 bases, with 22 bases between. The CDR3 has 17 residues. Germline values: CDR1 SGHTA, CDR2 FQGNSA. The CDR3 reads CASSLGVGRERTGELFF. The CDR3 DNA reads TGTGCCAGCAGTCTAGGGGTCGGCAGGGAAAGAACCGGGGAGCTGTTTTTT.

This clonotype turned up a few times. V gene TRBV27 combines with J gene TRBJ2-7, with D tentatively TRBD1 (6 bases). This CDR3 comprises 16 residues. With 5 bases removed from V and 0 bases from J, the gap between germline ends came to 17 bases. Germline lookup yields CDR1 MNHEY and CDR2 SMNVEV (reference sequence). The CDR3 here is CASSLYVTGSSYEQYF. The CDR3 coding sequence is TGTGCCAGCAGTCTCTACGTGACAGGTAGCTCCTACGAGCAGTACTTC.

This clonotype was detected only a few times. This sequence joins TRBV20-1 and TRBJ2-1; D may be TRBD2 (6 bases). Per germline, CDR1 DFQATT and CDR2 SNEGSKA (reference sequence). The V end was cut by 7 bases, the J end by 2 bases, with 12 bases between. This CDR3 is 13 amino acids long. Here the CDR3 reads CSGIADTYNEQFF. DNA for the CDR3: TGCAGTGGTATAGCGGACACCTACAATGAGCAGTTCTTC.

This clonotype was picked up a small number of times. The chain carries TRBV27 and TRBJ1-4; TRBD1 aligns across 8 bases. This CDR3 has 15 residues. With V trimmed by 1 base and J by 7 bases, 5 bases remained unmatched. In germline, CDR1 is MNHEY, CDR2 SMNVEV (reference sequence). DNA of the CDR3: TGTGCCAGCAGTTTATATTCAGGGGGCGGTGAAAAACTGTTTTTT. Translation: CASSLYSGGGEKLFF.

This chain uses TRBV27 with TRBJ2-7, with 9 bases that match TRBD2. The CDR3 loop spans 18 amino acids. Germline-derived CDR1 and CDR2 are MNHEY and SMNVEV (reference sequence). The junction had 15 bases not matched to a gene; V was cut back by 0 bases and J by 6 bases. In nucleotides, the CDR3 is TGTGCCAGCAGTTTATCGACTCTAGCGGGAACGACTACGGGCGAGCAGTACTTC. Its protein is CASSLSTLAGTTTGEQYF.

The CDR3 region has the DNA TGTGCCAGCAGCTTCGACAGGGGGCTACTAGTTGAGCAGTACTTC. Its protein product is CASSFDRGLLVEQYF. V usage is TRBV7-9 and J usage is TRBJ2-7; 10 nucleotides agree with TRBD1. This CDR3 region has 15 residues. CDR1 is SEHNR, CDR2 FQNEAQ, per germline (reference sequence). Trimming removed 3 bases from V and 7 bases from J; junction bases left unmatched: 9.

This clonotype was counted many times. The chain links TRBV24-1 to TRBJ2-1, with D tentatively TRBD1 (5 bases). The length of the CDR3 is 14 residues. The V gene's germline CDR1 is KGHDR and CDR2 SFDVKD. V lost 0 bases, J lost 5 bases, and 7 bases lay in between. CDR3 in amino acids: CATSDLQGHNEQFF. The CDR3 DNA follows: TGTGCCACCAGTGATTTGCAGGGTCACAATGAGCAGTTCTTC.

This chain links TRBV18 with TRBJ2-3; D remains unclear. CDR1 is KGHSH and CDR2 is LQKENI in the germline V gene. The CDR3 covers 10 residues. V was pared by 5 bases and J by 6 bases, with 3 bases between. The CDR3 sequence is CASSADTQYF. Written as DNA, the CDR3 is TGTGCCAGCTCAGCCGATACGCAGTATTTT.

As to this clonotype: This may come from a read error, since a much larger clone is one base off. The CDR3 end shows no conserved phenylalanine or tryptophan, and so a read error is likely. The gene calls are TRBV2 and TRBJ2-7; D not resolved. Trimming stripped 3 bases from V and 6 bases from J, with 15 bases between. Germline V CDR1 and CDR2: SNHLY, FYNNEI. There are 14 residues in the CDR3. In DNA form, the CDR3 reads TGTGCCAGCAGTGACTCTTGGGGTCCCTCCGAGCAGTACCTC. Its protein product is CASSDSWGPSEQYL.

This clonotype was seen at least ten times. The chain carries TRBV5-4 and TRBJ2-1; 7 bases align to TRBD2. The CDR3 has 14 residues. Germline trimming cut 6 bases from V and 9 bases from J; bases unmatched to any gene: 12. Germline CDR1 SGHNT, CDR2 YYREEE (reference sequence). CDR3 in DNA: TGTGCCAGCACTCCCAGCGGGAAGTTCGGTGAGCAGTTCTTC. This encodes CASTPSGKFGEQFF.

This clonotype was counted between two and nine times. The gene calls are TRBV7-9 and TRBJ2-2; TRBD2 is a possible D gene (5 bases). Germline V gene sequence: CDR1 SEHNR, CDR2 FQNEAQ (reference sequence). The CDR3 loop spans 18 amino acids. Trimming removed 8 bases at V and 5 bases at J, with 27 bases between. CDR3 coding DNA: TGTGCCAGCTCCCCAACCGGAATGCGCCGGGGTCCAACCGGGGAGCTGTTTTTT. Amino acid sequence: CASSPTGMRRGPTGELFF.

This clonotype was detected a few times. The rearrangement joins TRBV6-1 to TRBJ2-6, with D hard to call. The V gene lost 6 bases and the J gene lost 0 bases, with 15 bases spanning the gap. This CDR3 has 17 amino acids. Germline assignment: CDR1 MNHNS and CDR2 SASEGT. The CDR3 DNA reads as TGTGCCAGCAGGAGATCGCAGGCCTACTCTGGGGCCAACGTCCTGACTTTC. This translates into CASRRSQAYSGANVLTF.

V gene TRBV6-2 or TRBV6-3 combines with J gene TRBJ2-3; D ambiguous. V was trimmed by 2 bases and J by 3 bases, leaving 18 bases between them. This CDR3 comprises 17 residues. In germline, CDR1 is MNHEY, CDR2 SVGEGT. The DNA for the CDR3 is TGTGCCAGCAGTTACCACCCCTTCCGGGTTGGGACAGATACGCAGTATTTT. It translates to CASSYHPFRVGTDTQYF.

In its sample, this clonotype was seen many times. The rearrangement joins TRBV28 to TRBJ2-3; D remains ambiguous. This CDR3 is 15 amino acids long. Trimming removed 3 bases at V and 0 bases at J, with 10 bases between. CDR1 is MDHEN, CDR2 SYDVKM, per germline. This CDR3 is CASSLPNLSTDTQYF. For the CDR3, the DNA is TGTGCCAGCAGTTTGCCCAATTTAAGCACAGATACGCAGTATTTT. The full variable domain, completed using reference TRBV28 and TRBJ2-3, is DVKVTQSSRYLVKRTGEKVFLECVQDMDHENMFWYRQDPGLGLRLIYFSYDVKMKEKGDIPEGYSVSREKKERFSLILESASTNQTSMYLCASSLPNLSTDTQYFGPGTRLTVL.

Regarding this clonotype: Here the CDR3 omits its conserved ending phenylalanine or tryptophan, so a read error is the likely source. CDR3 in amino acids: CASSETGGGYGYTL. The DNA for the CDR3 is TGTGCCAGCAGTGAAACAGGGGGCGGCTATGGCTACACCCTC. The rearrangement joins TRBV2 to TRBJ1-2; 9 bases align to TRBD1. The CDR3 has 14 amino acids. Losses at the gene ends were 2 bases for V and 4 bases for J; bases not matched to a gene: 2. CDR1 SNHLY and CDR2 FYNNEI come from the germline V gene.

This clonotype was counted only a few times. The rearrangement joins TRBV7-8 to TRBJ2-7; 9 nucleotides align to TRBD2. The CDR3 is 17 residues long. CDR1 SGHVS and CDR2 FQNEAQ come from the germline V gene. V lost 1 base to trimming and J lost 4 bases; unmatched junction nucleotides: 11. CDR3 nucleotides: TGTGCCAGCAGCTTAGTTAGCGGGAGTTTGTCTTGGTACGAGCAGTACTTC. Its translation is CASSLVSGSLSWYEQYF.

This clonotype was seen ten or more times. The chain uses TRBV12-3 or TRBV12-4 and TRBJ2-3; D remains ambiguous. V lost 6 bases and J 5 bases, leaving 6 bases between the germline ends. CDR3 length: 11 residues. In DNA form, the CDR3 reads TGTGCCAGCAGCCGTGGAGATACGCAGTATTTT. This encodes CASSRGDTQYF.

With respect to this clonotype: This may come from a read error, since a much larger clone is one base off. The gene calls are TRBV27 and TRBJ2-1, with a tentative D call TRBD2 (5 bases). This CDR3 contains 14 residues. Germline V gives CDR1 MNHEY, CDR2 SMNVEV (reference sequence). The CDR3 loop is CTSSALEGYNEQFF. The CDR3 region has the DNA TGTACCAGCAGTGCCCTTGAGGGCTACAATGAGCAGTTCTTC.

The chain is built from TRBV4-2 and TRBJ1-1; 7 positions agree with TRBD1. V shed 1 base and J 5 bases; nucleotides not matched to a gene: 7. The CDR3 sequence is 15 residues long. CDR1 is LGHNA and CDR2 is YNFKEQ in the germline V gene. CDR3 protein: CASSQGTGSRTEAFF. The CDR3 DNA is TGTGCCAGCAGCCAAGGGACAGGTAGTCGAACTGAAGCTTTCTTT.

Many counts were recorded for this clonotype. The chain links TRBV3-1 to TRBJ2-5; TRBD2 agrees at 13 bases. Germline V CDR1 and CDR2: LGHDT, YNNKEL (reference sequence). The CDR3 runs to 15 residues. Germline trimming cut 5 bases from V and 7 bases from J; bases unmatched to any gene: 7. CDR3 sequence: CASSNRLAGGGTQYF. The CDR3 bases are TGTGCCAGCAGCAACAGACTAGCGGGAGGTGGGACCCAGTACTTC.

This chain links TRBV5-5 with TRBJ2-5; the match to TRBD2 covers 12 bases. V trimming: 4 bases; J trimming: 4 bases; junction bases outside the gene matches: 5. The CDR3 length is 15 residues. Germline-derived CDR1 and CDR2 are SGHKS and YYEKEE (reference sequence). Here the CDR3 reads CASSLGLAGLETQYF. The CDR3 region has the DNA TGTGCCAGCAGCCTTGGACTAGCGGGGTTAGAGACCCAGTACTTC.

In the case of this clonotype: Just one base apart from a much larger clone, this may be a read error. The CDR3 does not end in the conserved phenylalanine or tryptophan, so this is likely a read error. The V call is TRBV20-1, the J call TRBJ1-1; unclear D gene. With 1 base removed from V and 10 bases from J, the gap between germline ends came to 10 bases. The CDR3 is made up of 11 amino acids. CDR1 and CDR2 from the germline V gene are DFQATT and SNEGSKA (reference sequence). The CDR3 loop reads CSARAASGAFS. CDR3 bases: TGCAGTGCTAGAGCGGCCAGTGGAGCTTTCTCT.